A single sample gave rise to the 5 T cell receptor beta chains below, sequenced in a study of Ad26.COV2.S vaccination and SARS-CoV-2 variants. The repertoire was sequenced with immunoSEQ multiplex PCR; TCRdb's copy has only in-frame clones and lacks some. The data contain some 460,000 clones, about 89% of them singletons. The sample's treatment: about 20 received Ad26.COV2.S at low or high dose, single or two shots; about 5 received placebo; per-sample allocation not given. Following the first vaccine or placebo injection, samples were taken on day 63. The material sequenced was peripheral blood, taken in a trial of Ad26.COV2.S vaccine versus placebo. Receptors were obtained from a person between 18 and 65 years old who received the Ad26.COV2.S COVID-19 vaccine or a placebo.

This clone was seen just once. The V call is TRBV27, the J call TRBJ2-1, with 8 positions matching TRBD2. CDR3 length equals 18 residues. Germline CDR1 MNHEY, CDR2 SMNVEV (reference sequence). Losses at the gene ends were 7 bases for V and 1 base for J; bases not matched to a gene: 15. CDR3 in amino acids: CASTLVREGRGSYNEQFF. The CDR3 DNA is TGTGCCAGCACCCTGGTTCGGGAGGGAAGGGGGTCCTACAATGAGCAGTTCTTC.

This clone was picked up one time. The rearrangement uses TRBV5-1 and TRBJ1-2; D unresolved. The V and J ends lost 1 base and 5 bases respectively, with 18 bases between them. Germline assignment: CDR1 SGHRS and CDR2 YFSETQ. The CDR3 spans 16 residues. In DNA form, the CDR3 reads TGCGCCAGCAGCTTGAGAGGCATGGCGGCGAATTATGGCTACACCTTC. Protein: CASSLRGMAANYGYTF.

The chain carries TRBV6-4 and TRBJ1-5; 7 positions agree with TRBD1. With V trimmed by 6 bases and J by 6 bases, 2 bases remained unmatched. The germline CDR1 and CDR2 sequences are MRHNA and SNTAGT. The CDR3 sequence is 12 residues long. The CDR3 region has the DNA TGTGCCAGCAGCGACAGGGTTCAGCCCCAGCATTTT. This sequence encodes CASSDRVQPQHF.

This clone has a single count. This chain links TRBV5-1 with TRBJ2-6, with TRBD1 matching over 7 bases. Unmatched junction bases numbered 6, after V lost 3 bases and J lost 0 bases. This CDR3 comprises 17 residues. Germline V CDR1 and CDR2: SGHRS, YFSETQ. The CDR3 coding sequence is TGCGCCAGCAGCTGGGGGACAGTCGCCTCTGGGGCCAACGTCCTGACTTTC. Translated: CASSWGTVASGANVLTF.

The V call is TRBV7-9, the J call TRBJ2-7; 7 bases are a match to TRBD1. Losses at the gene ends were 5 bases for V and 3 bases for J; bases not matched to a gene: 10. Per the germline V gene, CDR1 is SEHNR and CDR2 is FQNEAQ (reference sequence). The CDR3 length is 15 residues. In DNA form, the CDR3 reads TGTGCCAGCAGCCCCCAGGGGGTGGGGAACTACGAGCAGTACTTC. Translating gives CASSPQGVGNYEQYF.